In its sample, the clone carrying this TCR beta chain was seen a few times. The germline CDR1 and CDR2 sequences are SGHVS and FQNEAQ. This CDR3 has 13 residues. The germline V and J ends were trimmed by 5 bases and 6 bases, with 14 bases remaining between them. This entry belongs to a study of blood T cell repertoires in COVID-19. In the study overall: Donors in the United States, Italy and Spain gave samples during acute or convalescent COVID-19.

Measured with immunoSEQ multiplex PCR; TCRdb has only the in-frame clones, and not every one. The table includes about 230,000 clones, roughly 91% detected once. Across under 25 US areas, participants ranged in age from about 18 to 100 years. Participants reported their clinical history, and cohort assignment relied on those reports. This receptor was identified in a woman aged 30 to 39 with acute COVID-19. The specimen sequenced was PBMCs or T cells enriched from blood (not recorded which). This rearrangement joins TRBV7-8 to TRBJ2-7; possible D gene TRBD1, 5 bases. CDR3 amino acids: CASSQREQGEQYF. CDR3 sequence (DNA): TGTGCCAGCAGCCAGAGAGAGCAGGGCGAGCAGTACTTC.